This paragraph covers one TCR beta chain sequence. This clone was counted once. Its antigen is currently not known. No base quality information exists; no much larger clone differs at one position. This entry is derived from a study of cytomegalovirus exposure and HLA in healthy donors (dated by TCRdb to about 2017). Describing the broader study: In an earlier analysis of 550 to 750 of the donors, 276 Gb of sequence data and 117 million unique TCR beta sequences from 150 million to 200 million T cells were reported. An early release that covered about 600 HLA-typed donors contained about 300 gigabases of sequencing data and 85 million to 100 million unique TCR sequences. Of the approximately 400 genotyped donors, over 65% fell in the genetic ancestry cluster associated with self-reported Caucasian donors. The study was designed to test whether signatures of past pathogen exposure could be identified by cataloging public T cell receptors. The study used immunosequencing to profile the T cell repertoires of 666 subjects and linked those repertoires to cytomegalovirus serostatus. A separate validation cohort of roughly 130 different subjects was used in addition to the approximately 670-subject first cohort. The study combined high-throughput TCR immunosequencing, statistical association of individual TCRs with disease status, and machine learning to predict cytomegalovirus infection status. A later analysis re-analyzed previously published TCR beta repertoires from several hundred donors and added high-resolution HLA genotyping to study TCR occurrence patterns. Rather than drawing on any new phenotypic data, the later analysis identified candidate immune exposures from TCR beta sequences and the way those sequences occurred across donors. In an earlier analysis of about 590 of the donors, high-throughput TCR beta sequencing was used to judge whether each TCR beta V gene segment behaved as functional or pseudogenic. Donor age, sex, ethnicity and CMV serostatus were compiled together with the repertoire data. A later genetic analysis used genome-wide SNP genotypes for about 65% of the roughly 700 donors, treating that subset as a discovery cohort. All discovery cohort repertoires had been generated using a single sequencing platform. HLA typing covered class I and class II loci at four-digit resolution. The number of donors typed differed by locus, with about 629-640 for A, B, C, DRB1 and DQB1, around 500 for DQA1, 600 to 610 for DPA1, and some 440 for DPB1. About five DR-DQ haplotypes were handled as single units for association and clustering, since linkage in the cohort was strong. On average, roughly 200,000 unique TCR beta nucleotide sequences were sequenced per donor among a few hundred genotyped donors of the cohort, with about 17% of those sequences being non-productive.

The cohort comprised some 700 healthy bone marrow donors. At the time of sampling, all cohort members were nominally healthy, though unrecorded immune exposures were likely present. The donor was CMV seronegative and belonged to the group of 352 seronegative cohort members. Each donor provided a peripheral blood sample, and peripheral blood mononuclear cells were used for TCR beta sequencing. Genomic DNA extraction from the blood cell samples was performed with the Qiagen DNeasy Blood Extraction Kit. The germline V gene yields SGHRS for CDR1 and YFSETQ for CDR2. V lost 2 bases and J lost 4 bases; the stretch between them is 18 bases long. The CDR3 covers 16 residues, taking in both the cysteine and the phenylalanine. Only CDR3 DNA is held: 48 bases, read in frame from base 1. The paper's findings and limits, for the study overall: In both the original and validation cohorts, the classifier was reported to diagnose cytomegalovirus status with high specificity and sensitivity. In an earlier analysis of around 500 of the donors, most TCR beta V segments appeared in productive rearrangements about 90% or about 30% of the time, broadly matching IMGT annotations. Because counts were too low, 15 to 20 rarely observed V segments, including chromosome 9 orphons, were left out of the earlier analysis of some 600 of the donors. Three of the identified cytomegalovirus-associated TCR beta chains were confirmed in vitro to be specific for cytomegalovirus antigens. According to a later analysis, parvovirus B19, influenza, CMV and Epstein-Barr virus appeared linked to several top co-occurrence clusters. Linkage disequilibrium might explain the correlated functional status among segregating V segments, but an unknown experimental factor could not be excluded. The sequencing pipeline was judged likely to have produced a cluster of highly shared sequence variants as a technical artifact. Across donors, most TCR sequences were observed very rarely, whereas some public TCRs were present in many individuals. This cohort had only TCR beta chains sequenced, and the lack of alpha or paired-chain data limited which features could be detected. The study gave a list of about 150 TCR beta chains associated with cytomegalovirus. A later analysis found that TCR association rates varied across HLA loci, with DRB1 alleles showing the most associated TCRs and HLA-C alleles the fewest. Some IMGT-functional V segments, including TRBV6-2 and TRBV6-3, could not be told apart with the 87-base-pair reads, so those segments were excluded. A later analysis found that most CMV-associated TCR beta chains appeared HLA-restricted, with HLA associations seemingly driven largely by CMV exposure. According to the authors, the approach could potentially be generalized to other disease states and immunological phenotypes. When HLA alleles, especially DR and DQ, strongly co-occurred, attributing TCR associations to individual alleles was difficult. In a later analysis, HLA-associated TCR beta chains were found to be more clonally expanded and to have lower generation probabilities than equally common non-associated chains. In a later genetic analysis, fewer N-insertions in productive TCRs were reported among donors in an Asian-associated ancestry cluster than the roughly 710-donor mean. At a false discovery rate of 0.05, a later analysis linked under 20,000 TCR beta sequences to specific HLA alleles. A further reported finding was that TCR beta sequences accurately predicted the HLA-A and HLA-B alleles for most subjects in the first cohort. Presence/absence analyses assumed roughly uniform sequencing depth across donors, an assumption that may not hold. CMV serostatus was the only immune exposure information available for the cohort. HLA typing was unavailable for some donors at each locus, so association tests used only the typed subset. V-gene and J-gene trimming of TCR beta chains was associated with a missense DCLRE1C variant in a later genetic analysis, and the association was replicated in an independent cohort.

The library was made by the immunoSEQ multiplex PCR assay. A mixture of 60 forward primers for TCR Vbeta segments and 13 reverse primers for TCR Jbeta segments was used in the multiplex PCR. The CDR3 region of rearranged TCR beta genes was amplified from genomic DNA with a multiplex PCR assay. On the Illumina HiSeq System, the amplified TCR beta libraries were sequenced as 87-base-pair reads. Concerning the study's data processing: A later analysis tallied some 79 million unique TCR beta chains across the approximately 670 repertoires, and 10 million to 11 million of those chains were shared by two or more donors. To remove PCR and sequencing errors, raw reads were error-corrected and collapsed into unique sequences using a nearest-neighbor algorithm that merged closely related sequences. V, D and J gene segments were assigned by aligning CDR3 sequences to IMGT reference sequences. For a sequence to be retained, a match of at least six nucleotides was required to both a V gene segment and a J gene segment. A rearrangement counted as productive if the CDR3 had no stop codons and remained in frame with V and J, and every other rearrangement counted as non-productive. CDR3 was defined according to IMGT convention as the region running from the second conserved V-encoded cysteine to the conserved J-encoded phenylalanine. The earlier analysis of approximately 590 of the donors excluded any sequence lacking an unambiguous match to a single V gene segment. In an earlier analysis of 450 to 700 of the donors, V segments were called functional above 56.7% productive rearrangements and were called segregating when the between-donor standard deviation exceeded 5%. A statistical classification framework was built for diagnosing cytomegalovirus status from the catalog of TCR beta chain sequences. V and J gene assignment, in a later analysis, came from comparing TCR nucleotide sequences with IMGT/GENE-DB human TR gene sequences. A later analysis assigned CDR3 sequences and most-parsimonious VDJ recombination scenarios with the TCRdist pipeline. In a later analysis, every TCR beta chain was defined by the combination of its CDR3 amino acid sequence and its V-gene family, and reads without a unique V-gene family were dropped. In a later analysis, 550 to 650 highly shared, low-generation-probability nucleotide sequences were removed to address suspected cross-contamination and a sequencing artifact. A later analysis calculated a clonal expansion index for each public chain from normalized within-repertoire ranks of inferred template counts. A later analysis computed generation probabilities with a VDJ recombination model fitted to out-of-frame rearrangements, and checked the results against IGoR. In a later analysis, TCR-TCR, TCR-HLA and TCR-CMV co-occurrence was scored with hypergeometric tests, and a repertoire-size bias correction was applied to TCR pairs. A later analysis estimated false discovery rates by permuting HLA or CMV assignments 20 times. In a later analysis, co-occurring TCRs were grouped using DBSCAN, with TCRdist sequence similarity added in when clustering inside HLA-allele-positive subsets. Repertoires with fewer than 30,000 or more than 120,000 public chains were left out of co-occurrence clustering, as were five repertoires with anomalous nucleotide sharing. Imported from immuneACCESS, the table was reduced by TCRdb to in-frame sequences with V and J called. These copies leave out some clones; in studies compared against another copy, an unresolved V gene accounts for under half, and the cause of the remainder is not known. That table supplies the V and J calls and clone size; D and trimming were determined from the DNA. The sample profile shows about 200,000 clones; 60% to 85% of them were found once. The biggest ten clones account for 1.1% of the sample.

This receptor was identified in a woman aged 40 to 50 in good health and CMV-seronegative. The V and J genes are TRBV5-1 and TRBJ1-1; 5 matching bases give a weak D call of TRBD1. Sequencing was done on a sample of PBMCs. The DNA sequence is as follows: TGCGCCAGCAGCTTAGCAGGGATTTTGTATGGCACTGAAGCTTTCTTT. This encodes CASSLAGILYGTEAFF.